This TCR beta chain was found in a study of circulating and synovial CD4+ cells in juvenile arthritis. Study findings and constraints: The pathogenic-like versus bulk T cell difference escaped Vbeta family analysis.

As for this clone: Antigen: not known.

Samples derive from patients with active juvenile idiopathic arthritis. Libraries were prepared by immunoSEQ multiplex PCR; TCRdb keeps only in-frame clonotypes and omits some of them. The table shows fewer than 35,000 clones, with 80% to 95% occurring only once. The sample consisted of CD4+ T cells from blood. This clonotype was sampled from a human donor with juvenile idiopathic arthritis.

The CDR3 here is CASSVGQGASTGELFF. As DNA, the CDR3 is TGTGCCAGCAGCGTGGGACAGGGGGCGTCCACCGGGGAGCTGTTTTTT. The J gene is TRBJ2-2, the V gene TRBV7-6; 12 bases map to TRBD1. V lost 5 bases and J lost 4; bases outside the gene matches: 5. Looked up from germline, CDR1 is SGHVS and CDR2 is FNYEAQ. The CDR3 consists of 16 residues.